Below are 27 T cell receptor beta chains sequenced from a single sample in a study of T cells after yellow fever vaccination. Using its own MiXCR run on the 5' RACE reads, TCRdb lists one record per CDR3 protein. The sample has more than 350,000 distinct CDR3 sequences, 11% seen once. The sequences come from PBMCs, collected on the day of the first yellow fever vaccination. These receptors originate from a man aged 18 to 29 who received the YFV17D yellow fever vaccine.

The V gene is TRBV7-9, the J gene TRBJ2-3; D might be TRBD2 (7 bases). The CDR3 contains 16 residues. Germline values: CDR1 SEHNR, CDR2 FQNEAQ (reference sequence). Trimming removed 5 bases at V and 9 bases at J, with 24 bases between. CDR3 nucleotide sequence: TGTGCCAGCAGCCCAACCGGGGGGCAATGGAGAGAAACGCAGTATTTT. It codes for CASSPTGGQWRETQYF.

The CDR3 DNA follows: TGCAGCGTCCACACGTCGGCGCCCGGGAGGGCTAACTATGGCTACACCTTC. Protein product: CSVHTSAPGRANYGYTF. V and J are TRBV29-1 and TRBJ1-2; D is unclear. In germline, CDR1 is SQVTM, CDR2 ANQGSEA. There are 17 residues in the CDR3. With 6 bases removed from V and 0 bases from J, the gap between germline ends came to 23 bases.

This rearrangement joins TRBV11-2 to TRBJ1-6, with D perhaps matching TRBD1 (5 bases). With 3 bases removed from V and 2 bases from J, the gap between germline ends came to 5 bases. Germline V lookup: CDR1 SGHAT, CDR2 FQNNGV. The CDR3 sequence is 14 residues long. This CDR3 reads CASSLGAYNSPLHF. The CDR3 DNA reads TGTGCCAGCAGCTTGGGGGCCTATAATTCACCCCTCCACTTT.

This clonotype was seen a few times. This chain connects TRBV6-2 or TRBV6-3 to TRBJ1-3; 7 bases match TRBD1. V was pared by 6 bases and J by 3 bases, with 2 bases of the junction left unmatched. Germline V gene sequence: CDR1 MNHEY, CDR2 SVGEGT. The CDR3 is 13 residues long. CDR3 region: CASRRDSGNTIYF. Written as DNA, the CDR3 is TGTGCCAGCAGACGGGACAGTGGAAACACCATATATTTT.

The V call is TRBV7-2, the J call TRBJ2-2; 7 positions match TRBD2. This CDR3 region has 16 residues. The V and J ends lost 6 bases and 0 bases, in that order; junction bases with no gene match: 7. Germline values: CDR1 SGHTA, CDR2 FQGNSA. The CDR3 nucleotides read TGTGCCAGCAGTCCACCAGGACTAGCGAACACCGGGGAGCTGTTTTTT. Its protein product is CASSPPGLANTGELFF.

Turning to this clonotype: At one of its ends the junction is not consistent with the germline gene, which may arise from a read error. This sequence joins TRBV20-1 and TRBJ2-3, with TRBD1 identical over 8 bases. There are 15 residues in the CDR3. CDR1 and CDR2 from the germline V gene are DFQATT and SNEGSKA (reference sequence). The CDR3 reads CSPRLPGTGPGAQYF. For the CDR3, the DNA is TGCAGTCCTAGACTACCCGGGACAGGACCTGGTGCGCAGTATTTT.

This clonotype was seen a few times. The CDR3 DNA reads TGTGCCAGCAGTCGAACTGCGGGGACTCAGCCCCAGCATTTT. Translating gives CASSRTAGTQPQHF. The rearrangement uses TRBV5-6 and TRBJ1-5; tentatively, D is TRBD1 (5 bases). V lost 5 bases and J lost 6, with 15 bases in between. The CDR3 totals 14 residues. The germline gives CDR1 SGHDT, CDR2 YYEEEE. Combining the CDR3 with reference TRBV5-6 and TRBJ1-5 gives the whole variable domain DAGVTQSPTHLIKTRGQQVTLRCSPKSGHDTVSWYQQALGQGPQFIFQYYEEEERQRGNFPDRFSGHQFPNYSSELNVNALLLGDSALYLCASSRTAGTQPQHFGDGTRLSIL.

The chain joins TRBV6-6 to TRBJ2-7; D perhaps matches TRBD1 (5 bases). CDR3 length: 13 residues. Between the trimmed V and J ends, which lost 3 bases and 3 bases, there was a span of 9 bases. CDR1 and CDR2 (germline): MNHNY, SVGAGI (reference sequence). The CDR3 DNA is TGTGCCAGCAGTTATTCGGACAACTACGAGCAGTACGTC. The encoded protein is CASSYSDNYEQYV.

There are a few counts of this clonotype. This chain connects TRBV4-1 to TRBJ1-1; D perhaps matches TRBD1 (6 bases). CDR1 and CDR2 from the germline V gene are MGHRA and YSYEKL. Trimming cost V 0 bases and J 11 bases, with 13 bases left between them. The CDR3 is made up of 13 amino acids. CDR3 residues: CASSQEGGWRAFF. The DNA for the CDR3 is TGCGCCAGCAGCCAAGAAGGGGGTTGGAGGGCTTTCTTT.

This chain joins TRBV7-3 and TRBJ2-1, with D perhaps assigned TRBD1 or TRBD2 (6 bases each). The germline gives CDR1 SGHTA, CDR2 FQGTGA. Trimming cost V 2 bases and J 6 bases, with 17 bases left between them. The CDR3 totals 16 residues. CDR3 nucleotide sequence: TGTGCCAGCAGCTTAGGAGGGGGACGGGGGTCCAATGAGCAGTTCTTC. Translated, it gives CASSLGGGRGSNEQFF. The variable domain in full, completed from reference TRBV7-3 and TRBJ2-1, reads GAGVSQTPSNKVTEKGKYVELRCDPISGHTALYWYRQSLGQGPEFLIYFQGTGAADDSGLPNDRFFAVRPEGSVSTLKIQRTERGDSAVYLCASSLGGGRGSNEQFFGPGTRLTVL.

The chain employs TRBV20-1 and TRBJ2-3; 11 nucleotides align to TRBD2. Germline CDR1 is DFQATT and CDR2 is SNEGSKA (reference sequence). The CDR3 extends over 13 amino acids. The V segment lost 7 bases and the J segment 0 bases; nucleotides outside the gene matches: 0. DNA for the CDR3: TGCAGTGGACTAGCGGGGAGCACAGATACGCAGTATTTT. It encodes CSGLAGSTDTQYF.

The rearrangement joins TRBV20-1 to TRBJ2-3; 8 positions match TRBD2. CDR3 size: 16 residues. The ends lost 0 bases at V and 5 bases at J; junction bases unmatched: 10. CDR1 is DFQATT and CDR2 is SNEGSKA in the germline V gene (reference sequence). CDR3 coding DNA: TGCAGTGCTAGAGATCGTCACGGGGGGGCCAGAGATACGCAGTATTTT. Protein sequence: CSARDRHGGARDTQYF.

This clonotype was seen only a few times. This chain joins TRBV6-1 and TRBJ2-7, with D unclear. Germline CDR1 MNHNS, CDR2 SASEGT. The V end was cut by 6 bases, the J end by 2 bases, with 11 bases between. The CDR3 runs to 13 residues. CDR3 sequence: CASRDPITYEQYF. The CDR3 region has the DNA TGTGCCAGCAGAGACCCGATTACCTACGAGCAGTACTTC.

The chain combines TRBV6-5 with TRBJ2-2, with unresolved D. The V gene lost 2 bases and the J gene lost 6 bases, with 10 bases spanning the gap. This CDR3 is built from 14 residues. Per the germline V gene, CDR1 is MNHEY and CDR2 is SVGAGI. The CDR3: CASSYGVESGELFF. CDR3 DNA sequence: TGTGCCAGCAGTTACGGCGTAGAGTCCGGGGAGCTGTTTTTT.

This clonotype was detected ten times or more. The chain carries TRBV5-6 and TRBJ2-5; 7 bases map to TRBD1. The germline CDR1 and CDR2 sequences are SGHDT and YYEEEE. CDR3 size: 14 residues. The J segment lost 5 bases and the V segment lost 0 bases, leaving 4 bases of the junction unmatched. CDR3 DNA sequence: TGTGCCAGCAGCTTGGGCCAGGGGGTCGAGACCCAGTACTTC. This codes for CASSLGQGVETQYF.

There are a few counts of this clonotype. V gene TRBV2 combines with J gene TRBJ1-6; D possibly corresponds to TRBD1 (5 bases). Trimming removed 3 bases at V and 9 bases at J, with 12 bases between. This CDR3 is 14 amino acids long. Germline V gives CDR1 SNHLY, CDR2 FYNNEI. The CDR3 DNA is TGTGCCAGCAGTGAGGGGGTTGGAAGTTCACCCCTCCACTTT. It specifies CASSEGVGSSPLHF.

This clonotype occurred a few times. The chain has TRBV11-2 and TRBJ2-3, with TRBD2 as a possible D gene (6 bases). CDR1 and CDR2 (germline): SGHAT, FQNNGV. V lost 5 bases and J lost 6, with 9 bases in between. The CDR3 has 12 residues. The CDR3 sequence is CASSREPDTQYF. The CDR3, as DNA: TGTGCCAGCAGCCGGGAGCCGGATACGCAGTATTTT.

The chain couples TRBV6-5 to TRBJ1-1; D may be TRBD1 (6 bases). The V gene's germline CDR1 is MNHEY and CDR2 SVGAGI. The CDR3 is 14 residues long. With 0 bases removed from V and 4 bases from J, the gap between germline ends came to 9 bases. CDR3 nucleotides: TGTGCCAGCAGTTACTCAAGGGGGGGCACTGAAGCTTTCTTT. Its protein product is CASSYSRGGTEAFF.

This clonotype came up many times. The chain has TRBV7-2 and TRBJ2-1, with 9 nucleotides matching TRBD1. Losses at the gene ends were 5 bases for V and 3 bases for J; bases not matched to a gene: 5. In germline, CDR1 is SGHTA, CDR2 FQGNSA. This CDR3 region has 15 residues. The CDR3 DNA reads TGTGCCAGCAGCCTGGACAGGGGAAGCTACAATGAGCAGTTCTTC. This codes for CASSLDRGSYNEQFF.

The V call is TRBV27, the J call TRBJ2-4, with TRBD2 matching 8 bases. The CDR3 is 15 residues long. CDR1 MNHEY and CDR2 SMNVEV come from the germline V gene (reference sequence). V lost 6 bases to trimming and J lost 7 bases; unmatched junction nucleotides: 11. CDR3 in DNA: TGTGCCAGCAGCAACCGGGGGGGGGCCGGCAACATTCAGTACTTC. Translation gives CASSNRGGAGNIQYF.

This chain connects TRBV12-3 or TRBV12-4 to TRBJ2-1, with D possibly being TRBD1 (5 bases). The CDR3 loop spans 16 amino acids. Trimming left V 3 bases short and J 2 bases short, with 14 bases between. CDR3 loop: CASSLGVRVTYNEQFF. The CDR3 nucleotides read TGTGCCAGCAGTTTGGGTGTCAGGGTAACCTACAATGAGCAGTTCTTC.

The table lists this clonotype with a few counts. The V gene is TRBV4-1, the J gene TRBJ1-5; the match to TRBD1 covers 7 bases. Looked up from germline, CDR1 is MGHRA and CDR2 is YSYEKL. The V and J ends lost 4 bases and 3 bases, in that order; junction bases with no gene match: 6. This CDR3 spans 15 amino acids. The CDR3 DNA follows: TGCGCCAGCAGCCCAAAGACAGGGACCAATCAGCCCCAGCATTTT. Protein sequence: CASSPKTGTNQPQHF.

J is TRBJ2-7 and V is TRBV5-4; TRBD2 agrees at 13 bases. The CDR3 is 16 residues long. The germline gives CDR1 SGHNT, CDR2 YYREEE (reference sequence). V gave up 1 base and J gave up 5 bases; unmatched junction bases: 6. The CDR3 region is CASSLKLAGGLDEQYF. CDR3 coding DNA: TGTGCCAGCAGCTTGAAACTAGCGGGGGGGCTTGACGAGCAGTACTTC. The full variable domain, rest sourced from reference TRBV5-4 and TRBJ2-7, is ETGVTQSPTHLIKTRGQQVTLRCSSQSGHNTVSWYQQALGQGPQFIFQYYREEENGRGNFPPRFSGLQFPNYSSELNVNALELDDSALYLCASSLKLAGGLDEQYFGPGTRLTVT.

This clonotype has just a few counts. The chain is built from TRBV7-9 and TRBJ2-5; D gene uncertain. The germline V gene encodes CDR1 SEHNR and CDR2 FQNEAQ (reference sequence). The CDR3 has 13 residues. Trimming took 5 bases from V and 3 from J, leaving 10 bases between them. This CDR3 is CASSHPAKETQYF. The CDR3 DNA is TGTGCCAGCAGCCACCCAGCGAAAGAGACCCAGTACTTC.

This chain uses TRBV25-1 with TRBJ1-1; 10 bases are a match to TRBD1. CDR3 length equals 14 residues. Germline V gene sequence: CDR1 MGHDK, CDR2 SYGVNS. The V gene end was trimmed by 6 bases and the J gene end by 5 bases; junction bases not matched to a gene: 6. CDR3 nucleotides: TGTGCCAGCAGCGGACAGGGGGTGGGAACTGAAGCTTTCTTT. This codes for CASSGQGVGTEAFF.

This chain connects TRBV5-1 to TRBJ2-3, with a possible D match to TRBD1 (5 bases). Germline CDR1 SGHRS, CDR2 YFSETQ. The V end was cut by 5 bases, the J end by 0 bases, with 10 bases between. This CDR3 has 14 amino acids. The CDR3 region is CASRRGTSTDTQYF. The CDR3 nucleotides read TGCGCCAGCAGAAGGGGAACTAGCACAGATACGCAGTATTTT.

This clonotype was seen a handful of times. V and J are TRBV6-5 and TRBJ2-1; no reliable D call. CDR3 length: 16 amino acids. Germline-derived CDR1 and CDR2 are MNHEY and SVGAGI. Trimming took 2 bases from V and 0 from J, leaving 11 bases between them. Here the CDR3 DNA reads TGTGCCAGCAGTTACCGTGCGGTGAGCTCCTACAATGAGCAGTTCTTC. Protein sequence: CASSYRAVSSYNEQFF.